One T cell receptor (beta chain) is described in this entry. Antigen: not known. This sample stems from a study of cytotoxic CD8 clonotypes in ibrutinib-treated CLL. Study overall: The study included 11 relapsed/refractory and under 16 treatment-naive patients; fewer than 18 had IGHV unmutated disease.

Cryopreserved PBMCs yielded about 2 micrograms of genomic DNA for TCR beta libraries. Only in-frame clones appear in the TCRdb table, and some are missing; sequencing was by immunoSEQ multiplex PCR. This sample has about 300,000 clones, with around 77% found just once. Study-level points and caveats: Starting clonality was above that of age-matched healthy donors and tracked circulating CD8+ T-cell counts.

Sequencing used PBMCs, obtained at disease progression, from a patient treated with ibrutinib. The TCR was taken from a human donor with chronic lymphocytic leukemia.

This CDR3 reads CATGQGAYEQYF. Written as DNA, the CDR3 is TGTGCCACCGGACAGGGGGCGTACGAGCAGTACTTC. V and J are TRBV2 and TRBJ2-7; 11 bases are a match to TRBD1. The trim removed 10 bases at V and 4 bases at J, leaving 3 bases unmatched. Per the germline V gene, CDR1 is SNHLY and CDR2 is FYNNEI. The CDR3 runs to 12 residues.